Listed below are T cell receptor beta chains from one sample, sequenced in a study of cytomegalovirus exposure and HLA in healthy donors. TCRdb's table, derived via immunoSEQ multiplex PCR, lists solely in-frame clones and lacks some. Of around 59,000 clones listed, roughly four fifths are singletons. Sequencing was performed on PBMCs. Source of these receptors: a human donor in good health. Each CDR3 is given with its conserved first and last residue.

j_gene: TRBJ2-5
v_gene: TRBV28
CDR3aa: CASSYYTLRGLTGEETQYF

j_gene: TRBJ1-2
v_gene: TRBV10-3
CDR3aa: CAITADTPYGYTF

j_gene: TRBJ2-7
v_gene: TRBV7-8
CDR3aa: CASSLVRRASYEQYF

j_gene: TRBJ1-2
v_gene: TRBV7-9
CDR3aa: CASSRQGPIGYGYTF

j_gene: TRBJ1-4
v_gene: TRBV27
CDR3aa: CASSSPGQGQEKLFF

j_gene: TRBJ2-7
v_gene: TRBV10-3
CDR3aa: CATRLAGVDEQYF

j_gene: TRBJ1-1
v_gene: TRBV4-1
CDR3aa: CASSRQGLTEAFF

j_gene: TRBJ1-2
v_gene: TRBV5-4
CDR3aa: CASSSKSDTGYAF

j_gene: TRBJ2-2
v_gene: TRBV7-9
CDR3aa: CASSFGGPGELFF

j_gene: TRBJ2-1
v_gene: TRBV5-5
CDR3aa: CASSLLVSSYNEQFF

j_gene: TRBJ2-3
v_gene: TRBV27
CDR3aa: CASSSTKRSAGLTDTQYF

j_gene: TRBJ1-1
v_gene: TRBV4-1
CDR3aa: CASSQTGVGTEAFF

j_gene: .
v_gene: TRBV29-1
CDR3aa: CSVEDGRSSYEQYF

j_gene: TRBJ2-1
v_gene: TRBV4-2
CDR3aa: CASSQEFASWDEQFF

j_gene: TRBJ1-4
v_gene: TRBV27
CDR3aa: CASSFSGYEKLFF

j_gene: TRBJ2-7
v_gene: TRBV4-3
CDR3aa: CASSQEFRWAFHEQYF

j_gene: TRBJ2-1
v_gene: TRBV4-1
CDR3aa: CASSQGQGFNEQFF

j_gene: TRBJ2-7
v_gene: TRBV18
CDR3aa: CASSKLSRGYEQYF

j_gene: TRBJ2-1
v_gene: TRBV7-3
CDR3aa: CASSLGGKRNEQFF

j_gene: TRBJ2-5
v_gene: TRBV19
CDR3aa: CASSIGGTVQETQYF

j_gene: TRBJ2-7
v_gene: TRBV13
CDR3aa: CASSSIRKTSGASYEQYF

j_gene: TRBJ2-1
v_gene: TRBV18
CDR3aa: CASSPQRLAGGRGSYNEQFF

j_gene: TRBJ2-2
v_gene: TRBV28
CDR3aa: CASSLLAETGELFF

j_gene: TRBJ1-2
v_gene: TRBV4-2
CDR3aa: CASSQDPGGDYGYTF

j_gene: TRBJ2-3
v_gene: TRBV5-1
CDR3aa: CASSLAGWQFSTDTQYF

j_gene: TRBJ1-5
v_gene: TRBV19
CDR3aa: CASSPGTPWPQHF

j_gene: TRBJ2-2
v_gene: TRBV10-3
CDR3aa: CAISVSRQGEIMNTGELFF

j_gene: TRBJ1-2
v_gene: TRBV18
CDR3aa: CASSPDRDYGYTF

j_gene: TRBJ1-1
v_gene: TRBV27
CDR3aa: CASSLKGGPLGTEAFF

j_gene: TRBJ2-2
v_gene: TRBV5-4
CDR3aa: CASSLDRGRELFF

j_gene: TRBJ2-2
v_gene: TRBV7-3
CDR3aa: CASSSQQGTGELFF

j_gene: TRBJ2-7
v_gene: TRBV30
CDR3aa: CAWSDRNYEQYF

j_gene: TRBJ2-3
v_gene: TRBV7-3
CDR3aa: CASSSGTDTQYF

j_gene: TRBJ2-7
v_gene: TRBV11-2
CDR3aa: CASSFTSGQQYF

j_gene: TRBJ1-1
v_gene: TRBV21-1
CDR3aa: CASSNKGDRKNTEAFF

j_gene: TRBJ1-5
v_gene: TRBV4-1
CDR3aa: CASSTRQGLSNQPQHF

j_gene: TRBJ2-7
v_gene: TRBV4-2
CDR3aa: CASSQDRNKGLLREQYF

j_gene: TRBJ1-1
v_gene: TRBV10-3
CDR3aa: CAISHNTPGTVEAFF

j_gene: TRBJ2-1
v_gene: TRBV30
CDR3aa: CAWSADRVAEQFF

j_gene: .
v_gene: TRBV25-1
CDR3aa: CASSEDNGEQYF

j_gene: TRBJ1-2
v_gene: TRBV9
CDR3aa: CASSVARGQIEGYTF

j_gene: TRBJ2-7
v_gene: TRBV4-1
CDR3aa: CASSQGSHLRDRAYEQYF

j_gene: TRBJ2-2
v_gene: TRBV10-3
CDR3aa: CAISAGGATGELFF

j_gene: TRBJ2-5
v_gene: TRBV18
CDR3aa: CASSPRTKETQYF

j_gene: TRBJ2-3
v_gene: TRBV5-1
CDR3aa: CASKGRGTDTQYF

j_gene: TRBJ1-5
v_gene: TRBV19
CDR3aa: CASSTPRRQGGPQPQHF

j_gene: TRBJ2-3
v_gene: TRBV11-2
CDR3aa: CASSFGPSGGSDTQYF

j_gene: TRBJ2-7
v_gene: TRBV30
CDR3aa: CAWRIGVNHEQYF

j_gene: TRBJ2-4
v_gene: TRBV11-2
CDR3aa: CASSPASRRDIQYF

j_gene: TRBJ1-1
v_gene: TRBV6-5
CDR3aa: CASSKNTEAFF

j_gene: TRBJ2-7
v_gene: TRBV27
CDR3aa: CASSDRGRGRVEQYF

j_gene: TRBJ1-3
v_gene: TRBV7-8
CDR3aa: CASSLVGGGAGNTIYF

j_gene: TRBJ2-1
v_gene: TRBV4-3
CDR3aa: CASSQEVRDNEQFF

j_gene: TRBJ1-2
v_gene: TRBV13
CDR3aa: CASSSRNRDVYGYTF

j_gene: TRBJ1-6
v_gene: TRBV5-1
CDR3aa: CASSLRSSYNSPLHF

j_gene: TRBJ1-3
v_gene: TRBV5-6
CDR3aa: CASSDTGSGNTIYF

j_gene: .
v_gene: TRBV25-1
CDR3aa: CASRGRGISSYEQYF

j_gene: TRBJ1-2
v_gene: TRBV5-1
CDR3aa: CASSLKGGDYGYTF

j_gene: TRBJ2-1
v_gene: TRBV29-1
CDR3aa: CSVVTGTGGPISYNEQFF